This T cell receptor (beta chain) emerged from a study of T cell changes during pregnancy in multiple sclerosis. Repertoires were generated with immunoSEQ multiplex PCR, while TCRdb's copy carries only in-frame clones and drops some. The repertoire holds about 40,000 clones, with approximately 89% as singletons. Germline V gene data show CDR1 as MNHEY and CDR2 as SMNVEV (reference sequence). The CDR3 spans 14 residues. Trimming removed 2 bases at V and 3 bases at J, with 8 bases between. Sequenced here: peripheral blood, sampled in the first trimester of pregnancy. The origin of this receptor is a female donor in good health, enrolled as a control in a pregnancy study. The chain combines TRBV27 with TRBJ1-5; perhaps TRBD1 as D (5 bases). The CDR3 bases are TGTGCCAGCAGTTTAAGTGGGGCCAATCAGCCCCAGCATTTT. Amino acid sequence: CASSLSGANQPQHF.